Below are 17 T cell receptor beta chains sequenced from a single sample in a study of Ad26.COV2.S vaccination and SARS-CoV-2 variants. Assay used: immunoSEQ multiplex PCR; TCRdb lists only in-frame clones, some missing. The sample consists of about 680,000 clones, about 90% of them appearing once. As to treatment: some 20 received Ad26.COV2.S at low or high dose, single or two shots; 5 received placebo; per-sample allocation not given. Sampling took place 63 days after the first vaccine or placebo injection. The specimen comprised peripheral blood, sampled in a trial of Ad26.COV2.S vaccine versus placebo. The receptor set was obtained from a person aged 18-65 years who received the Ad26.COV2.S COVID-19 vaccine or a placebo.

The chain carries TRBV27 and TRBJ2-5, with TRBD2 matching 12 bases. Germline V gives CDR1 MNHEY, CDR2 SMNVEV (reference sequence). With V trimmed by 4 bases and J by 0 bases, 3 bases remained unmatched. The CDR3 extends over 16 amino acids. The CDR3 DNA follows: TGTGCCAGCAGTTCTTGGACTAGCGGGGACCAAGAGACCCAGTACTTC. Residues: CASSSWTSGDQETQYF.

The genes are TRBV6-1 and TRBJ1-5; the D gene is possibly TRBD1 (5 bases). The V gene lost 2 bases and the J gene lost 4 bases, with 9 bases spanning the gap. CDR3 size: 14 residues. Germline CDR1 and CDR2: MNHNS and SASEGT. The CDR3 region is CASSEPGQNQPQHF. CDR3 DNA: TGTGCCAGCAGTGAACCGGGGCAGAATCAGCCCCAGCATTTT.

The chain joins TRBV7-5 to TRBJ2-2; no check of the table's D call, TRBD1, against the DNA was made. TRBV7-5 constitutes a pseudogene. This CDR3 region has 16 residues. CDR3 amino acids: CARSQGRRTNTGELFF. CDR3 coding DNA: TGTGCCAGAAGCCAAGGTCGGCGGACAAACACCGGGGAGCTGTTTTTT.

This chain joins TRBV30 and TRBJ1-4; D gene unclear. Germline assignment: CDR1 GTSNPN and CDR2 SVGIG (reference sequence). This CDR3 spans 12 amino acids. The V gene lost 4 bases and the J gene lost 8 bases, with 11 bases spanning the gap. In nucleotides, the CDR3 is TGTGCCTGGAATTCGGCGGGCGAAAAACTGTTTTTT. It yields the protein CAWNSAGEKLFF.

This clone has only one observation. The rearrangement uses TRBV27 and TRBJ1-4, with D possibly matching TRBD1 (5 bases). Per the germline V gene, CDR1 is MNHEY and CDR2 is SMNVEV (reference sequence). CDR3 length equals 13 residues. V was pared by 6 bases and J by 7 bases, with 12 bases between. The CDR3 nucleotides read TGTGCCAGCAGCCGGGGGGTTGGTGAAAAACTGTTTTTT. Translating gives CASSRGVGEKLFF.

The chain couples TRBV6-6 to TRBJ2-3; 9 bases are shared with TRBD1. CDR3 length: 13 residues. CDR1 MNHNY and CDR2 SVGAGI come from the germline V gene (reference sequence). Germline trimming cut 6 bases from V and 8 bases from J; bases unmatched to any gene: 6. This CDR3 is CASRGTGSVTQYF. The CDR3 DNA reads TGTGCCAGCAGGGGGACAGGGTCAGTTACGCAGTATTTT.

J is TRBJ2-7 and V is TRBV5-1; possibly TRBD2 for D (7 bases). The CDR3 length is 14 residues. Looked up from germline, CDR1 is SGHRS and CDR2 is YFSETQ. V was pared by 4 bases and J by 3 bases, with 14 bases between. In nucleotides, the CDR3 is TGCGCCAGCAGCCTAGGGGGGGACTACTACGAGCAGTACTTC. Encoded protein: CASSLGGDYYEQYF.

The V call is TRBV5-1, the J call TRBJ2-7; tentatively, D is TRBD2 (6 bases). Germline CDR1 SGHRS, CDR2 YFSETQ. V gave up 5 bases and J gave up 3 bases, with 12 bases separating them. The CDR3 spans 13 residues. This CDR3 reads CASRGGSLYEQYF. DNA of the CDR3: TGCGCCAGCAGGGGGGGTTCCCTCTACGAGCAGTACTTC.

This clone has only a few counts. The chain joins TRBV11-3 to TRBJ2-5; 10 bases map to TRBD1. J gave up 5 bases and V 5 bases, and 5 bases lay outside the gene matches. In germline, CDR1 is SGHNT, CDR2 YENEEA. CDR3 length equals 14 residues. CDR3 nucleotides: TGTGCCAGCAGCCTCAGACAGGGGGCGGAGACCCAGTACTTC. Protein product: CASSLRQGAETQYF.

The V gene is TRBV2, the J gene TRBJ1-2; D is unclear. Deletions cut 4 bases from V and 9 bases from J, with 6 bases between. Germline-derived CDR1 and CDR2 are SNHLY and FYNNEI. CDR3 length: 10 amino acids. CDR3 bases: TGTGCCAGCAGTGTCGTAAGCTACACCTTC. It translates to CASSVVSYTF.

The chain employs TRBV19 and TRBJ2-3; TRBD2 aligns across 7 bases. Per the germline V gene, CDR1 is LNHDA and CDR2 is SQIVND (reference sequence). The trim removed 5 bases at V and 5 bases at J, leaving 7 bases unmatched. The CDR3 is made up of 14 amino acids. The CDR3 region is CASSVLAELDTQYF. DNA for the CDR3: TGTGCCAGTAGTGTCCTAGCGGAGTTAGATACGCAGTATTTT.

The chain is built from TRBV14 and TRBJ2-1; 11 nucleotides agree with TRBD1. V lost 2 bases, J lost 2 bases, and 2 bases stayed unmatched. The length of the CDR3 is 16 residues. Germline lookup yields CDR1 SGHDN and CDR2 FVKESK. CDR3 amino acids: CASSQLDRGPYNEQFF. The CDR3 bases are TGTGCCAGCAGCCAACTGGACAGGGGGCCCTACAATGAGCAGTTCTTC.

The chain carries TRBV7-9 and TRBJ2-3; no clear D. This CDR3 contains 12 residues. CDR1 and CDR2 (germline): SEHNR, FQNEAQ (reference sequence). V gave up 5 bases and J gave up 5 bases, with 8 bases separating them. The CDR3 DNA sequence: TGTGCCAGCAGCCTACCACAAGATACGCAGTATTTT. It translates to CASSLPQDTQYF.

The rearrangement joins TRBV19 to TRBJ2-1; TRBD2 is a possible D gene (6 bases). Trimming left V 3 bases short and J 6 bases short, with 9 bases between. CDR3 length equals 13 residues. Germline V CDR1 and CDR2: LNHDA, SQIVND (reference sequence). For the CDR3, the DNA is TGTGCCAGTAGTATCGGGGGTTTCAATGAGCAGTTCTTC. Protein product: CASSIGGFNEQFF. The variable domain in full, with the rest retrieved from reference TRBV19 and TRBJ2-1, is DGGITQSPKYLFRKEGQNVTLSCEQNLNHDAMYWYRQDPGQGLRLIYYSQIVNDFQKGDIAEGYSVSREKKESFPLTVTSAQKNPTAFYLCASSIGGFNEQFFGPGTRLTVL.

This sequence joins TRBV24-1 and TRBJ1-1, with 8 nucleotides matching TRBD1. The V gene end was trimmed by 5 bases and the J gene end by 4 bases; junction bases not matched to a gene: 8. The CDR3 sequence is 15 residues long. Per the germline V gene, CDR1 is KGHDR and CDR2 is SFDVKD. CDR3 sequence (DNA): TGTGCCACCAGTGCCCAGGGGGCCGGACGCACTGAAGCTTTCTTT. Protein: CATSAQGAGRTEAFF.

The chain couples TRBV27 to TRBJ1-5, with D perhaps matching TRBD1 (6 bases). CDR3 length: 15 residues. From germline, CDR1 is MNHEY and CDR2 SMNVEV (reference sequence). Trimming took off 5 bases at V and 6 bases at J, with 17 bases between the two ends. The CDR3 loop is CASSPLPGTTQPQHF. CDR3 bases: TGTGCCAGCAGTCCCTTGCCCGGGACAACTCAGCCCCAGCATTTT.

The chain carries TRBV6-2 or TRBV6-3 and TRBJ1-2; maybe TRBD1 (6 bases). Germline V lookup: CDR1 MNHEY, CDR2 SVGEGT. The length of the CDR3 is 14 residues. Trimming cost V 3 bases and J 8 bases, with 16 bases left between them. The chain's CDR3 is CASSYRQEVYGYTF. The CDR3 nucleotides read TGTGCCAGCAGTTATCGACAGGAGGTCTACGGCTACACCTTC.